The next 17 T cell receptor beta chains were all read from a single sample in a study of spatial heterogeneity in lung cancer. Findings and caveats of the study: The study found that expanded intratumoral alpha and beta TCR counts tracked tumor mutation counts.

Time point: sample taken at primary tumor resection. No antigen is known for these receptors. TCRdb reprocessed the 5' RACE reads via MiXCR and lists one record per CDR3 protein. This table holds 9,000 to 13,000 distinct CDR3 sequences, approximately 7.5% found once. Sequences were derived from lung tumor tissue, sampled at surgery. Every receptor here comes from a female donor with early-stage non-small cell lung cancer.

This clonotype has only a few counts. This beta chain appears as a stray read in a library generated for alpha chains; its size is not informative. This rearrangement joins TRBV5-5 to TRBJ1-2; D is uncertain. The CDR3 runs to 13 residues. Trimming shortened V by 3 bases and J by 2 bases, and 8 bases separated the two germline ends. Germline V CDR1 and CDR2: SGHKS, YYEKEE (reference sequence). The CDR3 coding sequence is TGTGCCAGCAGCTCCGGGATAAACTATGGCTACACCTTC. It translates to CASSSGINYGYTF.

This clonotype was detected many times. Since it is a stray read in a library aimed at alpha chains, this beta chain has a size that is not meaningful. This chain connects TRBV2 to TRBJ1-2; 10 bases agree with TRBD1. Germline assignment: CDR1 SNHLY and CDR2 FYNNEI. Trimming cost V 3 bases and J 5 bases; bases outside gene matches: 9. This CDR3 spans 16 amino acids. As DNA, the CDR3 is TGTGCCAGCAGTGAGGAGACAGGGGGCATCTTATATGGCTACACCTTC. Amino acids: CASSEETGGILYGYTF.

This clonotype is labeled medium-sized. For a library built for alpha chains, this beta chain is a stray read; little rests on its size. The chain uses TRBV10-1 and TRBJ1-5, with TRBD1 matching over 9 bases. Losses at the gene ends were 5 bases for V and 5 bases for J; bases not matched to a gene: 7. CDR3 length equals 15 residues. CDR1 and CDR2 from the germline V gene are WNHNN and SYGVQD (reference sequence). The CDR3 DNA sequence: TGCGCCAGCAGTACCGCCGGGACAGGGCATCAGCCCCAGCATTTT. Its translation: CASSTAGTGHQPQHF.

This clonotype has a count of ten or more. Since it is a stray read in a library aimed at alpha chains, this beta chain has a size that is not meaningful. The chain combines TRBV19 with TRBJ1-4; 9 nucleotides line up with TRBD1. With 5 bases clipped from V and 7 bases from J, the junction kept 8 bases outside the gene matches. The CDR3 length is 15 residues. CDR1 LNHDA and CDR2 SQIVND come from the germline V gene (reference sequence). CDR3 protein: CASSAQTGGSEKLFF. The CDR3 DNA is TGTGCCAGTAGTGCCCAGACAGGGGGAAGTGAAAAACTGTTTTTT.

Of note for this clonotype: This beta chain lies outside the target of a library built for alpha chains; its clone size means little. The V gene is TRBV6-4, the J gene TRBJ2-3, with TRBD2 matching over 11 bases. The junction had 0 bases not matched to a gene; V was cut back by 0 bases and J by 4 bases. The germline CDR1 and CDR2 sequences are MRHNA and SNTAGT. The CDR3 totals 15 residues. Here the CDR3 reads CASSDSSGGADTQYF. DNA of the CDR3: TGTGCCAGCAGTGACTCTAGCGGGGGGGCAGATACGCAGTATTTT.

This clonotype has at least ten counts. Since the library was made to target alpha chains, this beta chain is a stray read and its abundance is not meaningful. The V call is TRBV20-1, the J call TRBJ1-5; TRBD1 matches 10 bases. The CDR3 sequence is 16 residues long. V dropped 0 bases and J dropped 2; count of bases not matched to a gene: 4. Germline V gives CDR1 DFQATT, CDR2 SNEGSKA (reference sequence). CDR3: CSARDSGTGGNQPQHF. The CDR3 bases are TGCAGTGCTAGAGACTCCGGGACAGGGGGCAATCAGCCCCAGCATTTT.

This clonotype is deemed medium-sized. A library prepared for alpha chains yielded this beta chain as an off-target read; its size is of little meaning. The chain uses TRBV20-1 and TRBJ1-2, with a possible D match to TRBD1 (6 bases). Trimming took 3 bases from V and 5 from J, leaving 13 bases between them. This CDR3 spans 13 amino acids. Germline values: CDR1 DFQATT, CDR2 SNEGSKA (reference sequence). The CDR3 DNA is TGCAGTGCTAGTGAGACAGGAGGGTATGGCTACACCTTC. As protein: CSASETGGYGYTF.

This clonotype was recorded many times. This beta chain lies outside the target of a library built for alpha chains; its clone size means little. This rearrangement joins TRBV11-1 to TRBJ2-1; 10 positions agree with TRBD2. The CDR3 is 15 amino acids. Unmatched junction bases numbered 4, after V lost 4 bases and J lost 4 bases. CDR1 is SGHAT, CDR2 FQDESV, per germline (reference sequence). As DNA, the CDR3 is TGTGCCAGCAGCTCTAGGACTAGCGGATACAATGAGCAGTTCTTC. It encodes CASSSRTSGYNEQFF.

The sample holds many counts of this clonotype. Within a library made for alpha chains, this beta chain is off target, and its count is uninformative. CDR3 DNA: TGCGCCAGCAGCCACGGGACAACTTCTTACGAGCAGTACTTC. Its protein product is CASSHGTTSYEQYF. The chain carries TRBV5-1 and TRBJ2-7; a possible D gene is TRBD1 (6 bases). Germline V CDR1 and CDR2: SGHRS, YFSETQ. The CDR3 is 14 residues long. V lost 4 bases and J 4 bases, leaving 15 bases between the germline ends.

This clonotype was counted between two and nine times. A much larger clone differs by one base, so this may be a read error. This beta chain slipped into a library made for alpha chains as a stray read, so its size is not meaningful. Here the CDR3 DNA reads TGTGCCAGCAGTGAGGGGGCTGGGGCCAACGTCCTGACTTTC. Translating it yields CASSEGAGANVLTF. V is TRBV6-4 and J is TRBJ2-6; D possibly matches TRBD1 or TRBD2 (5 bases each). The V end lost 3 bases, the J end lost 2 bases, and 5 bases lay between the germline ends. The CDR3 sequence is 14 residues long. Germline CDR1 MRHNA, CDR2 SNTAGT.

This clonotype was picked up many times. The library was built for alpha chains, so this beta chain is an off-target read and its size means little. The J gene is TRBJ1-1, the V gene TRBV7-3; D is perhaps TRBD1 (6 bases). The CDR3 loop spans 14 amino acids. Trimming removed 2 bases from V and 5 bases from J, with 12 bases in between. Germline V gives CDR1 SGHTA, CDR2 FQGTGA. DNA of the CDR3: TGTGCCAGCAGCTTATTAGCAGGGGATACTGAAGCTTTCTTT. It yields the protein CASSLLAGDTEAFF.

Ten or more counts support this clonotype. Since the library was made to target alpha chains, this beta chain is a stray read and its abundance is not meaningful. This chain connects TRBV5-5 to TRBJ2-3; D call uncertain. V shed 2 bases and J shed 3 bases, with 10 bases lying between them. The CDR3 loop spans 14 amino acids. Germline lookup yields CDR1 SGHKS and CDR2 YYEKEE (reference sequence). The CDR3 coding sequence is TGTGCCAGCAGCTTAGGTAGCTTTACAGATACGCAGTATTTT. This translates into CASSLGSFTDTQYF.

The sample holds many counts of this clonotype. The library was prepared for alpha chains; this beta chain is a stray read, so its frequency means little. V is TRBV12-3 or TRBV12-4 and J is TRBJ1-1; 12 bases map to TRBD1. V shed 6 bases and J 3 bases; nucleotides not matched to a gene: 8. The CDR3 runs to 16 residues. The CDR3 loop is CASSPGQGARDTEAFF. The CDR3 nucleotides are TGTGCCAGCAGCCCGGGACAGGGGGCGCGGGACACTGAAGCTTTCTTT.

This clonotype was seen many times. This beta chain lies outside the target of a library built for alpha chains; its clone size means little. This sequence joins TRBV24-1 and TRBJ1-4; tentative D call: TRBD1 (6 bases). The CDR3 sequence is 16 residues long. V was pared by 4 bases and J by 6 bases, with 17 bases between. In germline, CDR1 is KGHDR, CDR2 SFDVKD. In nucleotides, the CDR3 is TGTGCCACCAGTGACTCCACGGGGGGGGCAGATGAAAAACTGTTTTTT. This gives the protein CATSDSTGGADEKLFF.

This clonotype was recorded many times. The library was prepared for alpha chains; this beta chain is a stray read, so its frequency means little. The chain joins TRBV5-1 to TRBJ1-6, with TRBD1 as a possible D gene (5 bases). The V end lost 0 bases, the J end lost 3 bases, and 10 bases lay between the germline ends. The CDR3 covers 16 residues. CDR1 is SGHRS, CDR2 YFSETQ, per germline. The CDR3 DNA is TGCGCCAGCAGCTTGGACGGGACGCTCTATAATTCACCCCTCCACTTT. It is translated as CASSLDGTLYNSPLHF. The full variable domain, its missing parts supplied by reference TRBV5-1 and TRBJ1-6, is KAGVTQTPRYLIKTRGQQVTLSCSPISGHRSVSWYQQTPGQGLQFLFEYFSETQRNKGNFPGRFSGRQFSNSRSEMNVSTLELGDSALYLCASSLDGTLYNSPLHFGNGTRLTVT.

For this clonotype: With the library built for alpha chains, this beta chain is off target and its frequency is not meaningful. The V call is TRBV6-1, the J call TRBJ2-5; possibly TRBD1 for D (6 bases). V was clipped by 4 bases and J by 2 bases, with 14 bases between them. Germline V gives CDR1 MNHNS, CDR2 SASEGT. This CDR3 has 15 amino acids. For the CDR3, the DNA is TGTGCCAGCAGTGCACTTCAGGGGACACAAGAGACCCAGTACTTC. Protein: CASSALQGTQETQYF.

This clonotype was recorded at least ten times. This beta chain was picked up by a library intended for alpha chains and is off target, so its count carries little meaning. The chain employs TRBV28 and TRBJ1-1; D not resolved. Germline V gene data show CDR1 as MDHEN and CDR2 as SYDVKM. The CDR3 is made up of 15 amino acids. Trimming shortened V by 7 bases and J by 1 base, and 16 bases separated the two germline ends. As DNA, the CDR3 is TGTGCCAGCATAAACGGGAAGCTAGGGAACACTGAAGCTTTCTTT. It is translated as CASINGKLGNTEAFF.